A selection of T cell receptor beta chains follows, all from one sample in a study of early T cells in non-severe SARS-CoV-2 infection. TCRdb re-derived calls from the 5' RACE reads in MiXCR, one entry per CDR3 protein. This table has 60,000 to 75,000 distinct CDR3 sequences, more than 10% appearing once. The sequenced material came from whole blood. These receptors were taken from an adult who was a healthcare worker with PCR-confirmed SARS-CoV-2 infection or an uninfected control (not recorded which). The CDR3 runs from the conserved cysteine through the conserved F or W. Fields, in order: clone size, V gene, D gene, J gene, CDR3 DNA, CDR3 protein. D genes are given only for firm matches. Clone size is not always given. Where it is, it says once, few, many or a class for expanded clones.

clone size: many; V gene: TRBV6-1; D gene: -; J gene: TRBJ1-1; CDR3 DNA: TGTGCCAGCGCCCAGACAGGGAACACTGAAGCTTTCTTT; CDR3 protein: CASAQTGNTEAFF
clone size: many; V gene: TRBV27; D gene: TRBD1; J gene: TRBJ2-7; CDR3 DNA: TGTGCCAGCAGGGACAGGTCCTACGAGCAGTACTTC; CDR3 protein: CASRDRSYEQYF
clone size: many; V gene: TRBV6-6; D gene: -; J gene: TRBJ2-3; CDR3 DNA: TGTGCCAGCAGTCCCGGGGAGGATACGCAGTATTTT; CDR3 protein: CASSPGEDTQYF
clone size: few; V gene: TRBV19; D gene: -; J gene: TRBJ1-2; CDR3 DNA: TGTGCCAGTACCGCCCGCGGGGGCTATGGCTACACCTTC; CDR3 protein: CASTARGGYGYTF
clone size: -; V gene: TRBV5-1; D gene: -; J gene: TRBJ1-5; CDR3 DNA: TGCGCCAGCAGCTTGGAGGGGTTAGGAGGTCAGCCCCAGCATTTT; CDR3 protein: CASSLEGLGGQPQHF
clone size: few; V gene: TRBV3-1; D gene: -; J gene: TRBJ2-3; CDR3 DNA: TGTGCCAGCAGCCCAGGGGGGACACGTACGCAGTATTTT; CDR3 protein: CASSPGGTRTQYF
clone size: -; V gene: TRBV4-1; D gene: -; J gene: TRBJ1-2; CDR3 DNA: TGCGCCAGCAGCCAAGAAAGCCAGGGCCTGGGCTACACCTTC; CDR3 protein: CASSQESQGLGYTF
clone size: -; V gene: TRBV6-1; D gene: TRBD1; J gene: TRBJ1-4; CDR3 DNA: TGTGCCAGCAGTCCAGGGGGATTGGCGAGTGAAAAACTGTTTTTT; CDR3 protein: CASSPGGLASEKLFF
clone size: few; V gene: TRBV7-3; D gene: -; J gene: TRBJ2-1; CDR3 DNA: TGTGCCAGCAGCTCAGGGGCTATTAATGAGCAGTTCTTC; CDR3 protein: CASSSGAINEQFF
clone size: many; V gene: TRBV5-1; D gene: -; J gene: TRBJ2-2; CDR3 DNA: TGCGCCAGCAGCTTGTCCCTAGCCGGGGAGCTGTTTTTT; CDR3 protein: CASSLSLAGELFF
clone size: -; V gene: TRBV24-1; D gene: -; J gene: TRBJ2-3; CDR3 DNA: TGTGCCACCAGTGAGAGGGGCTCGGGCACAGATACGCAGTATTTT; CDR3 protein: CATSERGSGTDTQYF
clone size: many; V gene: TRBV30; D gene: -; J gene: TRBJ1-5; CDR3 DNA: TGTGCCTGGAGTGTACCGGGTCAGCCCCAGCATTTT; CDR3 protein: CAWSVPGQPQHF
clone size: many; V gene: TRBV12-3/TRBV12-4; D gene: -; J gene: TRBJ2-6; CDR3 DNA: TGTGCCAGCAGTTTAGGGTCTGGGGCCAACGTCCTGACTTTC; CDR3 protein: CASSLGSGANVLTF
clone size: -; V gene: TRBV11-2; D gene: -; J gene: TRBJ2-7; CDR3 DNA: TGTGCCAGCAGCTCCAGGACACAAAGCACCTACGAGCAGTACTTC; CDR3 protein: CASSSRTQSTYEQYF
clone size: -; V gene: TRBV25-1; D gene: -; J gene: TRBJ2-3; CDR3 DNA: TGTGCCAGCAGTCCTAGGGGGAGGGCAACAGATACGCAGTATTTT; CDR3 protein: CASSPRGRATDTQYF
clone size: -; V gene: TRBV5-1; D gene: -; J gene: TRBJ2-7; CDR3 DNA: TGCGCCAGCAGCTTGGCGGGAGCCCCAGAGCAGTACTTC; CDR3 protein: CASSLAGAPEQYF
clone size: few; V gene: TRBV2; D gene: -; J gene: TRBJ2-2; CDR3 DNA: TGTGCCAGCAGTGGGGGGCCCAAGGGAACGAACACCGGGGAGCTGTTTTTT; CDR3 protein: CASSGGPKGTNTGELFF
clone size: few; V gene: TRBV29-1; D gene: -; J gene: TRBJ2-3; CDR3 DNA: TGCAGCTACTACGCAAGTACCGATACGCAGTATTTT; CDR3 protein: CSYYASTDTQYF
clone size: many; V gene: TRBV5-1; D gene: -; J gene: TRBJ2-3; CDR3 DNA: TGCGCCAGCAGCTTTAGAGCCGGGCCCAGCACAGATACGCAGTATTTT; CDR3 protein: CASSFRAGPSTDTQYF
clone size: -; V gene: TRBV6-2/TRBV6-3; D gene: -; J gene: TRBJ1-1; CDR3 DNA: TGTGCCAGCAGTTACATCAGGGCTACTGAAGCTTTCTTT; CDR3 protein: CASSYIRATEAFF
clone size: few; V gene: TRBV7-2; D gene: -; J gene: TRBJ2-7; CDR3 DNA: TGTGCCAGCAGCTTAGGGGGTTTGCAGGGATCCTACGAGCAGTACTTC; CDR3 protein: CASSLGGLQGSYEQYF
clone size: many; V gene: TRBV7-9; D gene: -; J gene: TRBJ2-1; CDR3 DNA: TGTGCCAGCAGCTGGCTAGCCCCAAATGAGCAGTTCTTC; CDR3 protein: CASSWLAPNEQFF
clone size: few; V gene: TRBV5-1; D gene: -; J gene: TRBJ1-1; CDR3 DNA: TGCGCCAGCAGCTTGGGCCTTAAGGCCCCCATGAACACTGAAGCTTTCTTT; CDR3 protein: CASSLGLKAPMNTEAFF
clone size: few; V gene: TRBV5-1; D gene: -; J gene: TRBJ2-2; CDR3 DNA: TGCGCCAGCAGCCCAGGAGTTTTGAACACCGGGGAGCTGTTTTTT; CDR3 protein: CASSPGVLNTGELFF
clone size: few; V gene: TRBV11-3; D gene: TRBD2; J gene: TRBJ2-3; CDR3 DNA: TGTGCCAGCAGCCGACTAGCGGGCGGAAGCACAGATACGCAGTATTTT; CDR3 protein: CASSRLAGGSTDTQYF
clone size: few; V gene: TRBV20-1; D gene: TRBD1; J gene: TRBJ2-7; CDR3 DNA: TGCAGCGGGCGCGCCGGGACAGGGGGCGGCGAGCAGTACTTC; CDR3 protein: CSGRAGTGGGEQYF
clone size: -; V gene: TRBV29-1; D gene: -; J gene: TRBJ1-2; CDR3 DNA: TGCAGCGTTGACAGCTACTATGGCTACACCTTC; CDR3 protein: CSVDSYYGYTF
clone size: -; V gene: TRBV20-1; D gene: TRBD2; J gene: TRBJ2-7; CDR3 DNA: TGCAGTGCTGAACTAGCGGGAGGGCCCTACGAGCAGTACTTC; CDR3 protein: CSAELAGGPYEQYF
clone size: few; V gene: TRBV11-2; D gene: -; J gene: TRBJ2-2; CDR3 DNA: TGTGCCAGCACCGGATTTTTACTACAGAACACCGGGGAGCTGTTTTTT; CDR3 protein: CASTGFLLQNTGELFF
clone size: -; V gene: TRBV4-1; D gene: -; J gene: TRBJ2-3; CDR3 DNA: TGCGCCAGCAGCCAGCCTGGAAGCACAGATACGCAGTATTTT; CDR3 protein: CASSQPGSTDTQYF
clone size: many; V gene: TRBV20-1; D gene: -; J gene: TRBJ1-1; CDR3 DNA: TGCAGTGCTTCTACAGGGAAGCGGAATGAAGCTTTCTTT; CDR3 protein: CSASTGKRNEAFF
clone size: few; V gene: TRBV5-4; D gene: -; J gene: TRBJ2-1; CDR3 DNA: TGTGCCAGCAGCCTTAGCGGAGACAATGAGCAGTTCTTC; CDR3 protein: CASSLSGDNEQFF